What follows are 11 T cell receptor beta chains derived from one specimen sequenced in a study of control samples from healthy donors and cancer patients. Sequenced by immunoSEQ multiplex PCR; TCRdb stores in-frame clones only, minus some. The sample lists about 130,000 clones, around 93% occurring once. Sample: blood. These receptors were collected from a man younger than 35 in good health.

The chain joins TRBV19 to TRBJ1-5, with D possibly matching TRBD1 (5 bases). Germline loops: CDR1 LNHDA, CDR2 SQIVND (reference sequence). CDR3 length equals 16 residues. The germline V and J ends were trimmed by 7 bases and 2 bases, with 18 bases remaining between them. CDR3 sequence: CASMRRGEDGNQPQHF. The CDR3 bases are TGTGCCAGTATGCGGAGAGGGGAGGACGGCAATCAGCCCCAGCATTTT.

The chain is built from TRBV11-2 and TRBJ2-1, with D tentatively TRBD1 (6 bases). Per germline, CDR1 SGHAT and CDR2 FQNNGV. The length of the CDR3 is 14 residues. V was cut by 3 bases and J by 4 bases, with 10 bases left in between. CDR3 sequence reads: CASSLTQGYNEQFF. In nucleotides, the CDR3 is TGTGCCAGCAGCTTGACACAGGGATACAATGAGCAGTTCTTC.

This clone was found a few times. This sequence joins TRBV15 and TRBJ2-2, with D perhaps TRBD1 (5 bases). The CDR3 loop spans 15 amino acids. V was shortened by 0 bases and J by 7 bases, with 12 bases between the two germline ends. CDR1 LNHNV and CDR2 YYDKDF come from the germline V gene (reference sequence). The CDR3 bases are TGTGCCACCAGCAGAGAAGGGGAATCGGGCGGGGAGCTGTTTTTT. As protein: CATSREGESGGELFF.

V is TRBV5-1 and J is TRBJ2-2, with 10 positions matching TRBD2. CDR3 length: 18 amino acids. Germline V lookup: CDR1 SGHRS, CDR2 YFSETQ. After removal of 0 bases from V and 2 bases from J, the junction contained 7 bases not matched to a gene. This CDR3 reads CASSLAFTSGINTGELFF. The CDR3 region has the DNA TGCGCCAGCAGCTTGGCCTTCACTAGCGGGATTAACACCGGGGAGCTGTTTTTT.

The J gene is TRBJ1-6, the V gene TRBV27; D gene ambiguous. V dropped 5 bases and J dropped 9 bases, with 23 bases sitting between them. Looked up from germline, CDR1 is MNHEY and CDR2 is SMNVEV (reference sequence). CDR3 length equals 17 residues. Here the CDR3 reads CASSATSYGRIFSPLHF. CDR3 DNA sequence: TGTGCCAGCAGTGCAACGAGTTATGGGCGTATTTTTTCACCCCTCCACTTT.

The chain combines TRBV29-1 with TRBJ1-1; 7 bases are shared with TRBD1. The CDR3 length is 14 residues. Germline CDR1 SQVTM, CDR2 ANQGSEA. Unmatched junction bases numbered 7, after V lost 4 bases and J lost 2 bases. As DNA, the CDR3 is TGCAGCGTTGTCGGGACAGAGCTAAACACTGAAGCTTTCTTT. The encoded protein is CSVVGTELNTEAFF.

The gene calls are TRBV2 and TRBJ1-1; perhaps TRBD1 as D (5 bases). The ends were cut back, 5 bases at V and 4 bases at J, with 11 bases in the middle. The CDR3 is 13 amino acids. The germline V gene encodes CDR1 SNHLY and CDR2 FYNNEI. CDR3 bases: TGTGCCAGCAGTAAGGGGAGGACCACTGAAGCTTTCTTT. Its protein product is CASSKGRTTEAFF.

This clone came up a few times. This chain connects TRBV29-1 to TRBJ1-2; D remains unclear. Per the germline V gene, CDR1 is SQVTM and CDR2 is ANQGSEA. V was trimmed by 4 bases and J by 4 bases, leaving 10 bases between them. The CDR3 totals 12 residues. CDR3 sequence (DNA): TGCAGCGTTGTTTCAGGTCCCTATGGCTACACCTTC. As protein: CSVVSGPYGYTF.

J is TRBJ2-1 and V is TRBV6-5; TRBD2 agrees at 7 bases. Looked up from germline, CDR1 is MNHEY and CDR2 is SVGAGI. The length of the CDR3 is 13 residues. V gave up 8 bases and J gave up 4 bases; unmatched junction bases: 5. The CDR3 region is CASGPGGYNEQFF. The CDR3 coding sequence is TGTGCCAGCGGGCCGGGGGGTTACAATGAGCAGTTCTTC.

V usage is TRBV27 and J usage is TRBJ2-3; 14 bases agree with TRBD2. After removal of 5 bases from V and 0 bases from J, the junction contained 7 bases not matched to a gene. The CDR3 is 18 residues long. From germline, CDR1 is MNHEY and CDR2 SMNVEV (reference sequence). DNA for the CDR3: TGTGCCAGCAGTCCCGAGGGACTAGCGGGGGTAAGCACAGATACGCAGTATTTT. Translating gives CASSPEGLAGVSTDTQYF.

The genes are TRBV5-4 and TRBJ2-5; 9 bases map to TRBD2. J lost 2 bases, V lost 0 bases, and 8 bases had no gene match. This CDR3 is built from 17 residues. Germline assignment: CDR1 SGHNT and CDR2 YYREEE (reference sequence). This CDR3 reads CASSLAGGGALQETQYF. DNA of the CDR3: TGTGCCAGCAGCTTGGCCGGCGGGGGGGCACTTCAAGAGACCCAGTACTTC.